The text below deals with one T cell receptor beta chain. Its antigen is still unknown. This sample is part of a study of identical twins. V lost 5 bases and J lost 7, with 26 bases in between. From germline, CDR1 is DFQATT and CDR2 SNEGSKA (reference sequence). This CDR3 is built from 17 residues. Points from the study as a whole: Where beta out-of-frame sequences were concerned, excess twin sharing was weaker. Insertions were fewer in abundant cord blood beta clonotypes, whereas memory repertoires showed none of this pattern. Cross-sectional statistics, not tracking of the same donors, supported the conclusions.

The authors used template switching to add a universal primer site and gave cDNA unique molecular identifiers. TCRdb fed the 5' RACE reads into MiXCR, producing one record per CDR3 protein. Among 420,000 or so distinct CDR3 sequences listed, about a fifth were seen once. The source is a man in his fifties in good health. The chain has TRBV20-1 and TRBJ2-2; the D gene could be TRBD1 or TRBD2 (6 bases each). Material for sequencing was naive T cells sorted from blood. The CDR3 nucleotides are TGCAGTGCTCGCTTAGACCCCACCTGGGGGGCAAGCGGGGAGCTGTTTTTT. It yields the protein CSARLDPTWGASGELFF.